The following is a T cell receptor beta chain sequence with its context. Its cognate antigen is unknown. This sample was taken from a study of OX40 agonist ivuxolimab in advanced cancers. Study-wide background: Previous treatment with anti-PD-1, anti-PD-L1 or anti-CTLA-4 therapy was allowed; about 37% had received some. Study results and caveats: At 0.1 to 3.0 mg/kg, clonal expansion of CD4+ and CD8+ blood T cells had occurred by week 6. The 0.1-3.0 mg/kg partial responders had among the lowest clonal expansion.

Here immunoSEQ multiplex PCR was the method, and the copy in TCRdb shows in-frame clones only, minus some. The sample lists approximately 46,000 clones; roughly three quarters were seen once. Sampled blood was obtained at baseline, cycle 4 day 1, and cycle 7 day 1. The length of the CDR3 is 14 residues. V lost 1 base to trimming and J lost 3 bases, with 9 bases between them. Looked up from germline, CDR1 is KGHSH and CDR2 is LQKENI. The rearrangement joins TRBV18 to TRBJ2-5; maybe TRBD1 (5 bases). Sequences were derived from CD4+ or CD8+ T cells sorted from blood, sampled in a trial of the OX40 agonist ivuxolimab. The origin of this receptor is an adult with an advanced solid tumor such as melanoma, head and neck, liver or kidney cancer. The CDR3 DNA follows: TGTGCCAGCTCACCACAAGGGGTAGAAGAGACCCAGTACTTC. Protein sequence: CASSPQGVEETQYF.